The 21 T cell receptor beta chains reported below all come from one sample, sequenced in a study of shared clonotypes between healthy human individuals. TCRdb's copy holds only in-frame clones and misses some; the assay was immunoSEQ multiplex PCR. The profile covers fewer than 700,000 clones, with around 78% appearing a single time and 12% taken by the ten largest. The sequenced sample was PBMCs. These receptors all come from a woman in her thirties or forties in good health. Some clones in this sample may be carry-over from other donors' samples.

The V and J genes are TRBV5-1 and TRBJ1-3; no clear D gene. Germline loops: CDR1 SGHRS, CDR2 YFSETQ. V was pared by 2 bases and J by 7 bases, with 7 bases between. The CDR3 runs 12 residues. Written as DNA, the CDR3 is TGCGCCAGCAGCTTAGATAGTAACACCATATATTTT. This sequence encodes CASSLDSNTIYF.

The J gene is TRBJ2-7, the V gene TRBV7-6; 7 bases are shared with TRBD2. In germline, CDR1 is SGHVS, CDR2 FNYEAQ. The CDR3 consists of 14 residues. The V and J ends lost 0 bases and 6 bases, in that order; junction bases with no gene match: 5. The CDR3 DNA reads TGTGCCAGCAGCTTAGCTGGGACTACCGGCGAGCAGTACTTC. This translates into CASSLAGTTGEQYF.

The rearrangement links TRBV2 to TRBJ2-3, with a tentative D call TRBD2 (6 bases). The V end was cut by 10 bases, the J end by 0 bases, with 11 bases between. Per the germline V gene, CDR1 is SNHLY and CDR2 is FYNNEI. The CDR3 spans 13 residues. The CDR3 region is CATEGKSTDTQYF. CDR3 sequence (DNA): TGTGCCACGGAGGGCAAGAGCACAGATACGCAGTATTTT. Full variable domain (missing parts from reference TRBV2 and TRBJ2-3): EPEVTQTPSHQVTQMGQEVILRCVPISNHLYFYWYRQILGQKVEFLVSFYNNEISEKSEIFDDQFSVERPDGSNFTLKIRSTKLEDSAMYFCATEGKSTDTQYFGPGTRLTVL.

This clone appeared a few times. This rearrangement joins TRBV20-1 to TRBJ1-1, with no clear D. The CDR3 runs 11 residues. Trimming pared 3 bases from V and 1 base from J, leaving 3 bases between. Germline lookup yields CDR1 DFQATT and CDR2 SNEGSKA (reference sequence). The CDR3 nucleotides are TGCAGTGCTAGGTCGAACACTGAAGCTTTCTTT. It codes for CSARSNTEAFF.

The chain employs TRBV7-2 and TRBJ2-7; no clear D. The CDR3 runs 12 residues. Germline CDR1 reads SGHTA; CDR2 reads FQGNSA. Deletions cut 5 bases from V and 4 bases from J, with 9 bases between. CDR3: CASSPWSYEQYF. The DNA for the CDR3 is TGTGCCAGCAGCCCGTGGAGTTACGAGCAGTACTTC. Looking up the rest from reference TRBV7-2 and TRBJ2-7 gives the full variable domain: GAGVSQSPSNKVTEKGKDVELRCDPISGHTALYWYRQSLGQGLEFLIYFQGNSAPDKSGLPSDRFSAERTGGSVSTLTIQRTQQEDSAVYLCASSPWSYEQYFGPGTRLTVT.

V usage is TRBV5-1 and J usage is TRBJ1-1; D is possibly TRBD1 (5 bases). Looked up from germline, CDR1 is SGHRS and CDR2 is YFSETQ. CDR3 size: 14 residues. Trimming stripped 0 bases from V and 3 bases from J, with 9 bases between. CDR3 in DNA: TGCGCCAGCAGCTTGGTTCTGGGGGACACTGAAGCTTTCTTT. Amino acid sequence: CASSLVLGDTEAFF. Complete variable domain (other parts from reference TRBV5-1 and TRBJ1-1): KAGVTQTPRYLIKTRGQQVTLSCSPISGHRSVSWYQQTPGQGLQFLFEYFSETQRNKGNFPGRFSGRQFSNSRSEMNVSTLELGDSALYLCASSLVLGDTEAFFGQGTRLTVV.

CDR3 nucleotide sequence: TGTGCCAGCAGTGAGGCTAGCGGGAGCTACGAGCAGTACTTC. This codes for CASSEASGSYEQYF. This rearrangement joins TRBV2 to TRBJ2-7; TRBD2 matches 10 bases. V shed 3 bases, J shed 3 bases, and the junction held 2 bases outside the gene matches. The CDR3 has 14 amino acids. Germline CDR1 is SNHLY and CDR2 is FYNNEI. The full variable domain, in which reference TRBV2 and TRBJ2-7 provide the parts outside the CDR3, is EPEVTQTPSHQVTQMGQEVILRCVPISNHLYFYWYRQILGQKVEFLVSFYNNEISEKSEIFDDQFSVERPDGSNFTLKIRSTKLEDSAMYFCASSEASGSYEQYFGPGTRLTVT.

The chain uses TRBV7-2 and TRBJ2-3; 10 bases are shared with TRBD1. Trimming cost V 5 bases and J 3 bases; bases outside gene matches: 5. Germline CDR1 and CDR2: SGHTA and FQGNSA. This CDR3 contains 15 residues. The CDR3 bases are TGTGCCAGCAGCCCCCGGGACAGGGGAACAGATACGCAGTATTTT. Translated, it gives CASSPRDRGTDTQYF.

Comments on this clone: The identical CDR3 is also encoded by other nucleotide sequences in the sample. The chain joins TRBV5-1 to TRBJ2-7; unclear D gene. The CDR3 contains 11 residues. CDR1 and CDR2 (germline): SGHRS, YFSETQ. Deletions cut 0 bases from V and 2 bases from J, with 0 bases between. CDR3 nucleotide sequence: TGCGCCAGCAGCTTGGCCTACGAGCAGTACTTC. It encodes CASSLAYEQYF.

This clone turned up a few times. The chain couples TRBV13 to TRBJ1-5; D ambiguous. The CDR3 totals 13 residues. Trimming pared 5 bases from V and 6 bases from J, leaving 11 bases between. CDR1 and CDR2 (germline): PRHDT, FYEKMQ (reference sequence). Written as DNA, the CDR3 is TGTGCCAGCAGCCGTGGAGGGATTCAGCCCCAGCATTTT. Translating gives CASSRGGIQPQHF.

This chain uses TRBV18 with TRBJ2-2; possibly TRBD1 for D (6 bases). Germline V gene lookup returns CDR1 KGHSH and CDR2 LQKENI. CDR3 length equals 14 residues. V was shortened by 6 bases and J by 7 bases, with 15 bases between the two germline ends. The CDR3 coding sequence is TGTGCCAGCTCGAATCGCCAGGGGCGCGGGGAGCTGTTTTTT. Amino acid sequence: CASSNRQGRGELFF.

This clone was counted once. In nucleotides, the CDR3 is TGTGCCAGCAGCTTGAGGGCTCCGTACGAGCAGTACTTC. Amino acid sequence: CASSLRAPYEQYF. This chain links TRBV11-2 with TRBJ2-5, with TRBD2 as a possible D gene (5 bases). The DNA end lines up better with TRBJ2-7; the J call may be wrong. Germline lookup yields CDR1 SGHAT and CDR2 FQNNGV. The CDR3 sequence is 13 residues long.

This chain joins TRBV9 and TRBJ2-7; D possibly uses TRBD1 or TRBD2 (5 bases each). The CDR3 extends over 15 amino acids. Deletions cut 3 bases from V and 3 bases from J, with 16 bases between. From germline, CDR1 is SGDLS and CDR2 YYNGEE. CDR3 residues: CASSARDGYYYEQYF. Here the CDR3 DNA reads TGTGCCAGCAGCGCCCGGGACGGCTACTACTACGAGCAGTACTTC.

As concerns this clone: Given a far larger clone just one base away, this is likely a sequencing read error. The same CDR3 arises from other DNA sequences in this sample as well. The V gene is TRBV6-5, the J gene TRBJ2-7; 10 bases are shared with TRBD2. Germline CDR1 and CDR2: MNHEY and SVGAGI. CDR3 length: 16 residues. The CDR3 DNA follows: TGTGCCAGCAGTTACACGGCTAGCGGGAGCTCCTACGAGCAGTACTTT. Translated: CASSYTASGSSYEQYF.

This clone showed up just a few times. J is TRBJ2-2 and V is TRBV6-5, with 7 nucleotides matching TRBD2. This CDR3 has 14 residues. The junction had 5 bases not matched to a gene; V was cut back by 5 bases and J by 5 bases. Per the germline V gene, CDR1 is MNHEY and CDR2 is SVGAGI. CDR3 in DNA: TGTGCCAGCAGTGCGGGAGAGGTGACCGGGGAGCTGTTTTTT. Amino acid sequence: CASSAGEVTGELFF.

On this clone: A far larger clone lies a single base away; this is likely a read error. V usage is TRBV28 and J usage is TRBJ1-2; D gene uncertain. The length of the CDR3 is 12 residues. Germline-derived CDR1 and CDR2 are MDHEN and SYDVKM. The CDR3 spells CACSFGVDGYTF. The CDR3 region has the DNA TGTGCCTGCAGTTTCGGGGTTGATGGCTACACCTTC.

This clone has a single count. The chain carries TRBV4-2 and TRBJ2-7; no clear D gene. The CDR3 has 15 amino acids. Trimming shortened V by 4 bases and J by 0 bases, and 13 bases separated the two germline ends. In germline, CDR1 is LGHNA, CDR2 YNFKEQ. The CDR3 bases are TGTGCCAGCAGCCTAGGACCTATGAGCTCCTACGAGCAGTACTTC. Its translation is CASSLGPMSSYEQYF.

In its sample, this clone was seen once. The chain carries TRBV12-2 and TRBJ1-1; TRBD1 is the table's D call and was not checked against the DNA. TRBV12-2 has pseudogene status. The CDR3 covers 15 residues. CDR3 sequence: CASRAGQGMNTEAFF. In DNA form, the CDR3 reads TGTGCAAGTCGCGCCGGACAGGGAATGAACACTGAAGCTTTCTTT.

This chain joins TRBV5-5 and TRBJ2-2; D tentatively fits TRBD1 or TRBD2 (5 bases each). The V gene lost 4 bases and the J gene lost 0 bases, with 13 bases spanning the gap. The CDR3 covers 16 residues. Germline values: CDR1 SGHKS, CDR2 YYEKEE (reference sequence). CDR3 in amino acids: CASSGVGTSNTGELFF. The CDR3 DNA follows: TGTGCCAGCAGCGGTGTTGGGACGTCGAACACCGGGGAGCTGTTTTTT.

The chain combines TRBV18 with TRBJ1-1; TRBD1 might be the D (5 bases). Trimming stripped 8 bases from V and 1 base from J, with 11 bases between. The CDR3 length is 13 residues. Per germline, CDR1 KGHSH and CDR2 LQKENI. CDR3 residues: CASDSGGNTEAFF. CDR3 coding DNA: TGTGCCAGCGACTCGGGGGGGAACACTGAAGCTTTCTTT.

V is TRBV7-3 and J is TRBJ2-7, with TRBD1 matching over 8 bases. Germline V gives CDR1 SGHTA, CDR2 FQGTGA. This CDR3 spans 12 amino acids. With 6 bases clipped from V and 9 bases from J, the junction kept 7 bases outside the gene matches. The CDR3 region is CASSSSGGRQYF. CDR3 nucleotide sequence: TGTGCCAGCAGTTCTTCAGGGGGCCGGCAGTACTTC.